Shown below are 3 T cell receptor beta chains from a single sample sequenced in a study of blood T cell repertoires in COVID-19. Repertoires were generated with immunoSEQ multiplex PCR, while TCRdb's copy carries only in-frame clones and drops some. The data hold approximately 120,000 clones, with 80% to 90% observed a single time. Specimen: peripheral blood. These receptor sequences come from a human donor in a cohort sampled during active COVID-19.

The CDR3 here is CASSPESYSYEQYF. CDR3 coding DNA: TGTGCCAGCAGTCCCGAGTCCTACTCCTACGAGCAGTACTTC. The rearrangement uses TRBV27 and TRBJ2-7; unclear D gene. V shed 5 bases and J shed 0 bases, with 11 bases lying between them. Germline-derived CDR1 and CDR2 are MNHEY and SMNVEV (reference sequence). The CDR3 is 14 residues long.

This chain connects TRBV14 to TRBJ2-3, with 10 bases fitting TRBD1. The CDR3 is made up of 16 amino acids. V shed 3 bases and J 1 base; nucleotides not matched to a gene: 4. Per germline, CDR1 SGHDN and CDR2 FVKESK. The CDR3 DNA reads TGTGCCAGCAGCCACGCCGGGACAGGGGGCACAGATACGCAGTATTTT. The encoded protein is CASSHAGTGGTDTQYF.

The CDR3 loop is CASSPGQDSRGSQYF. The CDR3 DNA reads as TGTGCCAGCAGCCCTGGACAGGATTCAAGAGGGTCCCAGTACTTC. V usage is TRBV9 and J usage is TRBJ2-5; 7 bases align to TRBD1. The V gene end was trimmed by 4 bases and the J gene end by 9 bases; junction bases not matched to a gene: 15. The germline gives CDR1 SGDLS, CDR2 YYNGEE. The CDR3 has 15 amino acids. The full variable domain, in which reference TRBV9 and TRBJ2-5 provide the parts outside the CDR3, is DSGVTQTPKHLITATGQRVTLRCSPRSGDLSVYWYQQSLDQGLQFLIQYYNGEERAKGNILERFSAQQFPDLHSELNLSSLELGDSALYFCASSPGQDSRGSQYFGPGTRLLVL.